This T cell receptor beta chain was profiled in a study of blood T cell repertoires in COVID-19. Study context: Donors in the United States, Italy and Spain gave samples during acute or convalescent COVID-19.

This table comes from immunoSEQ multiplex PCR, and its TCRdb copy is limited to in-frame clones, with some not included. Among about 83,000 clones, around nine tenths were seen once, and the ten largest hold approximately 15%. V shed 2 bases and J shed 9 bases, with 13 bases lying between them. The CDR3 loop spans 14 amino acids. Germline V gene sequence: CDR1 LGHNA, CDR2 YNFKEQ. The sequenced sample consisted of peripheral blood. This clonotype originated in an elderly woman with active or convalescent COVID-19. The chain carries TRBV4-2 and TRBJ2-2; D is ambiguous. The CDR3, as DNA: TGTGCCAGCAGCCAACTTACAAGTTTGAGGGAGCTGTTTTTT. This sequence encodes CASSQLTSLRELFF.